One TCR beta chain is described in this entry. The antigen remains unidentified. The sample comes from a study of vaccination and CD4 T cells after COVID-19. Cultured CD4+ T cells had their DNA profiled by the Oncomine TCR Beta short-read assay. MiXCR, run by TCRdb on the PCR reads, gives a single entry per CDR3 protein. The sample consists of thousands of distinct CDR3 sequences, under 55% of them appearing once. Treatment denoted: approximately nine-day PBMC culture with coronavirus spike peptide pools or control peptides (ViraFEST assay). An unexposed donor provided the CD4+ T cells, which were collected before the COVID-19 pandemic (2011-2018). After expanding antigen-specific T cells with peptide pools, ViraFEST sequenced their TCRs. The cultures had half their medium swapped for fresh IL-2 medium on days 3 and 7. The sequence was obtained from a human donor in good health. The sequencing sample was made of CD4+ T cells from blood, cultured in vitro.

In DNA form, the CDR3 reads TGTGCCAGCAGGGAATTAAATAATTCACCCCTCCACTTT. Its protein product is CASRELNNSPLHF. V gene TRBV6-1 combines with J gene TRBJ1-6; D is uncertain. Germline assignment: CDR1 MNHNS and CDR2 SASEGT. V lost 6 bases and J lost 5, with 8 bases in between. The CDR3 spans 13 residues.